These 18 T cell receptor beta chains originate from one sample sequenced in a study of T cell repertoires in cytomegalovirus infection. TCRdb reprocessed the reads with MiXCR, giving one entry per CDR3 protein. The sample yields fewer than 550,000 distinct CDR3 sequences, approximately 16% seen once. Sequenced: CD8+ T cells from PBMCs. Every receptor here comes from a human donor in good health (CMV status not recorded). Some clones in this sample may be carry-over from other donors' samples.

The sample holds many counts of this clonotype. The rearrangement uses TRBV6-1 and TRBJ1-2; D uncertain. Per the germline V gene, CDR1 is MNHNS and CDR2 is SASEGT. This CDR3 is built from 10 residues. The V end lost 10 bases, the J end lost 8 bases, and 11 bases lay between the germline ends. Here the CDR3 DNA reads TGTGCCACCATACAAAAGGGCTACACCTTC. Protein product: CATIQKGYTF.

This chain links TRBV5-1 with TRBJ1-1, with a weak D call TRBD1 (5 bases). Germline CDR1 reads SGHRS; CDR2 reads YFSETQ. V was pared by 0 bases and J by 0 bases, with 18 bases between. The CDR3 is 18 amino acids. The CDR3: CASSLVGTPWNMNTEAFF. CDR3 in DNA: TGCGCCAGCAGCTTGGTCGGGACCCCCTGGAACATGAACACTGAAGCTTTCTTT.

This clonotype was counted at least ten times. V is TRBV27 and J is TRBJ2-1, with 7 bases fitting TRBD2. Trimming cost V 5 bases and J 8 bases; bases outside gene matches: 15. The CDR3 extends over 16 amino acids. Per germline, CDR1 MNHEY and CDR2 SMNVEV (reference sequence). CDR3 sequence: CASSPRDYSLTHEQFF. The CDR3 DNA sequence: TGTGCCAGCAGTCCCCGGGACTACTCTTTGACACATGAGCAGTTCTTC.

V and J are TRBV6-5 and TRBJ2-5; perhaps D is TRBD1 or TRBD2 (6 bases each). The CDR3 length is 16 residues. V was cut by 0 bases and J by 5 bases, with 16 bases left in between. From germline, CDR1 is MNHEY and CDR2 SVGAGI. CDR3 residues: CASSYSEEGVSETQYF. CDR3 DNA: TGTGCCAGCAGTTACTCGGAGGAGGGGGTGAGCGAGACCCAGTACTTC.

The table lists this clonotype with a count of one. This sequence may be a read error, since a much larger clone differs from it by one base. V usage is TRBV4-1 and J usage is TRBJ1-5; D is undetermined. The ends were cut back, 1 base at V and 0 bases at J, with 7 bases in the middle. CDR3 length: 15 residues. CDR1 MGHRA and CDR2 YSYEKL come from the germline V gene. Here the CDR3 DNA reads TGCGCCAGCAGCCAAGGATCGCATAGCAATCAGCCCCAGCATTTT. Amino acids: CASSQGSHSNQPQHF.

This clonotype was recorded many times. The chain joins TRBV10-3 to TRBJ2-1, with 9 bases matching TRBD1. The length of the CDR3 is 13 residues. The J segment lost 8 bases and the V segment lost 10 bases, leaving 9 bases of the junction unmatched. In germline, CDR1 is ENHRY, CDR2 SYGVKD. The CDR3 coding sequence is TGTGCCACCCCCGGGACAGGGAACCATGAGCAGTTCTTC. Translation: CATPGTGNHEQFF.

This clonotype was seen repeatedly, ten times or more. The V call is TRBV5-6, the J call TRBJ1-1; D ambiguous. Looked up from germline, CDR1 is SGHDT and CDR2 is YYEEEE. The V and J ends lost 5 bases and 1 base respectively, with 18 bases between them. The CDR3 consists of 16 residues. This chain's CDR3 is CASSPDRLQGNTEAFF. The CDR3 DNA follows: TGTGCCAGCAGTCCGGACCGCCTTCAAGGGAACACTGAAGCTTTCTTT.

There are many counts of this clonotype. The rearrangement uses TRBV7-2 and TRBJ2-1, with 8 bases that match TRBD2. Germline V CDR1 and CDR2: SGHTA, FQGNSA. This CDR3 contains 16 residues. Germline trimming cut 2 bases from V and 10 bases from J; bases unmatched to any gene: 13. Here the CDR3 reads CASSLPGLAGSGEQFF. CDR3 coding DNA: TGTGCCAGCAGCTTACCCGGGCTAGCGGGTTCCGGGGAGCAGTTCTTC.

This clonotype has ten or more counts. The germline gene is not matched at one end of the junction; a read error may be the cause. This rearrangement joins TRBV5-1 to TRBJ1-1, with TRBD1 as a possible D gene (5 bases). Germline assignment: CDR1 SGHRS and CDR2 YFSETQ. The length of the CDR3 is 14 residues. The DNA of the CDR3 is TGTGCCAGCAGCTTAGGACAACAGAACACTGAAGCTTTCTTT. This gives the protein CASSLGQQNTEAFF.

V gene TRBV30 combines with J gene TRBJ1-1; no clear D. V was clipped by 2 bases and J by 10 bases, with 14 bases between them. The CDR3 contains 12 residues. The germline gives CDR1 GTSNPN, CDR2 SVGIG (reference sequence). The CDR3 nucleotides are TGTGCCTGGAGTAGAGGCTTTAAAGCAGCTTTCTTT. Amino acid sequence: CAWSRGFKAAFF.

This clonotype was detected many times. This sequence joins TRBV5-5 and TRBJ2-5; 16 bases fit TRBD2. CDR3 size: 16 residues. Trimming took 4 bases from V and 4 from J; bases not matched to a gene: 4. The germline CDR1 and CDR2 sequences are SGHKS and YYEKEE (reference sequence). The CDR3 here is CASSGTSGGARETQYF. The CDR3 region has the DNA TGTGCCAGCAGCGGGACTAGCGGGGGGGCAAGAGAGACCCAGTACTTC.

At least ten counts were recorded for this clonotype. J is TRBJ2-1 and V is TRBV7-9; TRBD2 agrees at 7 bases. Germline V gives CDR1 SEHNR, CDR2 FQNEAQ (reference sequence). V gave up 9 bases and J gave up 6 bases; unmatched junction bases: 20. The CDR3 sequence is 17 residues long. The CDR3 DNA follows: TGTGCCAGTAATCCGTCGTTCCCGGGGGGACGAGGCAATGAGCAGTTCTTC. Translation gives CASNPSFPGGRGNEQFF.

The chain employs TRBV27 and TRBJ1-1; TRBD1 might be the D (5 bases). Germline V gives CDR1 MNHEY, CDR2 SMNVEV (reference sequence). This CDR3 region has 15 residues. Between the trimmed V and J ends, which lost 6 bases and 3 bases, there was a span of 17 bases. The DNA for the CDR3 is TGTGCCAGCAGCCTTTGGGCGGGGCAGGACACTGAAGCTTTCTTT. Encoded protein: CASSLWAGQDTEAFF.

The chain has TRBV6-5 and TRBJ1-1; a possible D gene is TRBD1 (5 bases). The V end lost 2 bases, the J end lost 1 base, and 8 bases lay between the germline ends. Germline CDR1 is MNHEY and CDR2 is SVGAGI. The CDR3 has 14 residues. CDR3 sequence: CASSYPGQNTEAFF. DNA for the CDR3: TGTGCCAGCAGTTACCCAGGACAGAACACTGAAGCTTTCTTT.

This clonotype has just a few counts. The chain joins TRBV7-9 to TRBJ2-1; D might be TRBD2 (11 bases). Germline CDR1 and CDR2: SEHNR and FQNEAQ (reference sequence). CDR3 length: 20 amino acids. Between the trimmed V and J ends, which lost 4 bases and 2 bases, there was a span of 27 bases. The CDR3 sequence is CASSSPSRDRGLAAYNEQFF. CDR3 in DNA: TGTGCCAGCAGCTCCCCCTCCCGGGACAGGGGACTAGCGGCCTACAATGAGCAGTTCTTC. The whole variable domain, filled in from reference TRBV7-9 and TRBJ2-1, reads DTGVSQNPRHKITKRGQNVTFRCDPISEHNRLYWYRQTLGQGPEFLTYFQNEAQLEKSRLLSDRFSAERPKGSFSTLEIQRTEQGDSAMYLCASSSPSRDRGLAAYNEQFFGPGTRLTVL.

With regard to this clonotype: Being one base from a much bigger clone, this may be a read error. This likely comes from a read error, as the CDR3 has no conserved phenylalanine or tryptophan at its end. This sequence joins TRBV6-1 and TRBJ1-2; D not certain. The germline V gene has CDR1 MNHNS and CDR2 SASEGT. V gave up 2 bases and J gave up 10 bases, with 5 bases separating them. The CDR3 contains 10 residues. The CDR3 protein is CASSETTYTL. CDR3 nucleotides: TGTGCCAGCAGTGAAACGACCTACACCTTA.

In its sample, this clonotype was seen many times. The chain joins TRBV7-3 to TRBJ2-5; 8 bases align to TRBD2. Germline V gene data show CDR1 as SGHTA and CDR2 as FQGTGA. This CDR3 contains 14 residues. The junction had 5 bases not matched to a gene; V was cut back by 3 bases and J by 5 bases. The CDR3 loop is CASSLSGSVETQYF. In DNA, the CDR3 is TGTGCCAGCAGCTTGAGCGGGAGCGTTGAGACCCAGTACTTC. Full variable domain (remainder filled in from reference TRBV7-3 and TRBJ2-5): GAGVSQTPSNKVTEKGKYVELRCDPISGHTALYWYRQSLGQGPEFLIYFQGTGAADDSGLPNDRFFAVRPEGSVSTLKIQRTERGDSAVYLCASSLSGSVETQYFGPGTRLLVL.

The chain joins TRBV4-1 to TRBJ2-1, with 7 bases fitting TRBD2. Germline trimming cut 8 bases from V and 3 bases from J; bases unmatched to any gene: 13. The CDR3 has 16 amino acids. Germline assignment: CDR1 MGHRA and CDR2 YSYEKL. CDR3 amino acids: CASGVRGGGRYNEQFF. The CDR3 coding sequence is TGCGCCAGCGGGGTAAGGGGCGGGGGTCGCTACAATGAGCAGTTCTTC.